These 18 T cell receptor beta chains originate from one sample sequenced in a study of T-cell reconstitution after alpha-beta-depleted transplantation in children. Preparing the TCRbeta library involved the use of unique molecular identifiers. TCRdb reanalysed the PCR reads using MiXCR and keeps one entry per CDR3 protein. The table lists 90,000 to 120,000 distinct CDR3 sequences, around 6.4% of them singletons. The material was PBMCs, mostly from graft donor cells, obtained 360 days after TCRalphabeta/CD19-depleted stem cell transplant. These receptors all stem from a male patient aged 2-9 years who had a stem cell transplant for acute lymphoblastic leukemia, so the T cells may come from the graft donor.

This clonotype occurred many times. This chain links TRBV20-1 with TRBJ2-7; 9 bases fit TRBD1. J was trimmed by 4 bases and V by 3 bases; bases with no gene match: 7. The CDR3 has 14 residues. Per germline, CDR1 DFQATT and CDR2 SNEGSKA (reference sequence). The CDR3 here is CSARKTGGNYEQYF. Written as DNA, the CDR3 is TGCAGTGCTAGGAAGACAGGGGGAAATTACGAGCAGTACTTC.

This clonotype came up many times. This chain joins TRBV20-1 and TRBJ2-2; no clear D. Germline V gene data show CDR1 as DFQATT and CDR2 as SNEGSKA (reference sequence). The CDR3 contains 14 residues. Trimming removed 3 bases at V and 1 base at J, with 9 bases between. CDR3 coding DNA: TGCAGTGCTAGTGATGGGCAGAACACCGGGGAGCTGTTTTTT. The encoded protein is CSASDGQNTGELFF.

The genes are TRBV9 and TRBJ2-7; TRBD2 is a possible D gene (5 bases). V dropped 0 bases and J dropped 4 bases, with 14 bases sitting between them. Germline V gene data show CDR1 as SGDLS and CDR2 as YYNGEE. This CDR3 spans 15 amino acids. CDR3 DNA: TGTGCCAGCAGCGTAGCCGATAGCGCGAGGTACGAGCAGTACTTC. This encodes CASSVADSARYEQYF.

This clonotype was counted ten times or more. The chain is built from TRBV6-1 and TRBJ2-2; D is tentatively TRBD1 or TRBD2 (6 bases each). V lost 10 bases to trimming and J lost 1 base, with 13 bases between them. Germline-derived CDR1 and CDR2 are MNHNS and SASEGT. The CDR3 runs 14 residues. The chain's CDR3 is CATSGGQNTGELFF. In nucleotides, the CDR3 is TGTGCCACCTCTGGGGGGCAGAACACCGGGGAGCTGTTTTTT.

The V call is TRBV2, the J call TRBJ1-1; D is unresolved. V was shortened by 6 bases and J by 4 bases, with 15 bases between the two germline ends. Germline CDR1 reads SNHLY; CDR2 reads FYNNEI. The CDR3 extends over 14 amino acids. The CDR3 nucleotides are TGTGCCAGCAGCCCGCCGGGGATTTCCACTGAAGCTTTCTTT. Translation gives CASSPPGISTEAFF.

This clonotype was seen many times. The junction departs from the called germline gene at one end, perhaps through a read error. The rearrangement uses TRBV7-7 and TRBJ2-3, with 8 positions matching TRBD2. CDR3 length equals 15 residues. Germline loops: CDR1 SSHAT, CDR2 FNYEAQ (reference sequence). This chain's CDR3 is CASSLLAASTDTQYF. The CDR3 DNA is TGTGCTAGCAGCTTACTAGCGGCTTCCACAGATACGCAGTATTTT.

This clonotype was seen many times. J is TRBJ2-2 and V is TRBV4-1, with D hard to call. There are 16 residues in the CDR3. V gave up 1 base and J gave up 5 bases, with 14 bases separating them. CDR1 MGHRA and CDR2 YSYEKL come from the germline V gene. The CDR3 loop is CASSQVRSLDTGELFF. As DNA, the CDR3 is TGCGCCAGCAGCCAAGTGCGGAGCCTGGATACCGGGGAGCTGTTTTTT.

The table lists this clonotype with a few counts. The genes are TRBV28 and TRBJ2-3, with a possible D match to TRBD1 (5 bases). Germline-derived CDR1 and CDR2 are MDHEN and SYDVKM. V dropped 2 bases and J dropped 0 bases, with 12 bases sitting between them. This CDR3 spans 16 amino acids. CDR3 coding DNA: TGTGCCAGCAGTTTACCCCCGACAGCTAGCACAGATACGCAGTATTTT. Protein sequence: CASSLPPTASTDTQYF.

This clonotype was detected many times. This chain connects TRBV12-3 or TRBV12-4 to TRBJ2-7, with 7 bases that match TRBD1. The J segment lost 6 bases and the V segment lost 7 bases, leaving 6 bases of the junction unmatched. The CDR3 covers 12 residues. Here the CDR3 DNA reads TGTGCCAGCAACTCCGGGACAGTCGAGCAGTACTTC. This codes for CASNSGTVEQYF.

In this sample, this clonotype turned up many times. The gene calls are TRBV29-1 and TRBJ2-7, with 14 bases aligning to TRBD2. Trimming took 4 bases from V and 0 from J; bases not matched to a gene: 2. The germline gives CDR1 SQVTM, CDR2 ANQGSEA. The CDR3 covers 15 residues. As DNA, the CDR3 is TGCAGCGTTGGGGGACTAGCGGGGGCCTCCTACGAGCAGTACTTC. This codes for CSVGGLAGASYEQYF.

This clonotype was observed many times. The rearrangement joins TRBV4-2 to TRBJ1-2; maybe TRBD1 (5 bases). The V gene lost 4 bases and the J gene lost 6 bases, with 12 bases spanning the gap. Germline V lookup: CDR1 LGHNA, CDR2 YNFKEQ. CDR3 length: 13 residues. CDR3 in amino acids: CASSPQGSHGYTF. The CDR3 bases are TGTGCCAGCAGCCCCCAGGGTAGCCATGGCTACACCTTC.

This clonotype was counted ten times or more. This rearrangement joins TRBV5-6 to TRBJ1-1; D may be TRBD1 (5 bases). V lost 1 base, J lost 4 bases, and 8 bases lay in between. The CDR3 is 13 amino acids. Germline loops: CDR1 SGHDT, CDR2 YYEEEE. CDR3 amino acids: CASSLRDGTEAFF. The CDR3 coding sequence is TGTGCCAGCAGCTTGAGGGACGGCACTGAAGCTTTCTTT.

This clonotype showed up many times. The chain combines TRBV4-3 with TRBJ2-5; 10 bases are shared with TRBD1. V shed 1 base and J 0 bases; nucleotides not matched to a gene: 2. The CDR3 contains 16 residues. The germline gives CDR1 LGHNA, CDR2 YSLEER. The chain's CDR3 is CASSQGQGAYQETQYF. As DNA, the CDR3 is TGCGCCAGCAGCCAAGGACAGGGGGCGTACCAAGAGACCCAGTACTTC.

This clonotype was seen ten or more times. V and J are TRBV5-1 and TRBJ2-7; TRBD2 is a possible D gene (7 bases). Germline CDR1 reads SGHRS; CDR2 reads YFSETQ. The CDR3 consists of 14 residues. Trimming stripped 7 bases from V and 2 bases from J, with 16 bases between. In nucleotides, the CDR3 is TGCGCCAGCGCCTGGGGGGGCCTTACCTACGAGCAGTACTTC. It yields the protein CASAWGGLTYEQYF.

The genes are TRBV4-1 and TRBJ1-2, with a weak D call TRBD1 (5 bases). The germline V and J ends were trimmed by 5 bases and 5 bases, with 21 bases remaining between them. Looked up from germline, CDR1 is MGHRA and CDR2 is YSYEKL. The CDR3 runs 16 residues. The DNA for the CDR3 is TGCGCCAGCAGCTCCTTGGGGGGGGGGATCCGTTATGGCTACACCTTC. It yields the protein CASSSLGGGIRYGYTF.

This clonotype was counted at least ten times. The chain joins TRBV4-3 to TRBJ2-5; 9 bases align to TRBD2. CDR1 LGHNA and CDR2 YSLEER come from the germline V gene. The CDR3 runs to 17 residues. The J segment lost 4 bases and the V segment lost 0 bases, leaving 9 bases of the junction unmatched. CDR3 nucleotide sequence: TGCGCCAGCAGCCAAGATCTAGGCCTAGCGGGAAGAGAGACCCAGTACTTC. Encoded protein: CASSQDLGLAGRETQYF.

This clonotype was counted many times. V is TRBV4-1 and J is TRBJ2-7; possibly TRBD1 for D (5 bases). CDR1 MGHRA and CDR2 YSYEKL come from the germline V gene. V lost 4 bases to trimming and J lost 2 bases, with 9 bases between them. The CDR3 consists of 13 residues. CDR3: CASSLVTAYEQYF. The CDR3 DNA is TGCGCCAGCAGCCTGGTGACAGCCTACGAGCAGTACTTC.

This clonotype was detected ten times or more. The V call is TRBV6-5, the J call TRBJ1-5, with TRBD1 as a possible D gene (6 bases). The V gene lost 6 bases and the J gene lost 2 bases, with 11 bases spanning the gap. This CDR3 has 14 residues. Germline V gives CDR1 MNHEY, CDR2 SVGAGI. The CDR3 loop is CASRVQGGNQPQHF. DNA for the CDR3: TGTGCCAGCAGGGTACAGGGAGGCAATCAGCCCCAGCATTTT.